This T cell receptor beta chain appears in the sequencing data of a study of CD8 T cells in Susac syndrome. Study-level findings and limits: Only a relatively small number of individuals were included in the TCR sequencing and HLA analysis.

RNA was extracted with the RNeasy kit, and a quantity of about 0.45 to 1 ug was reverse transcribed using random hexamers. MiXCR, run by TCRdb on the immunoSEQ multiplex PCR reads, gives a single entry per CDR3 protein. Of about 120,000 distinct CDR3 sequences in the sample, approximately 91% are singletons; the top ten hold 0.11% to 0.15%. This clonotype was recorded once. Its antigen is currently unknown. Per the germline V gene, CDR1 is MNHEY and CDR2 is SMNVEV (reference sequence). The CDR3 consists of 12 residues. Trimming took off 8 bases at V and 3 bases at J, with 11 bases between the two ends.

The chain carries TRBV27 and TRBJ2-7; D is possibly TRBD1 (5 bases). The source of this sequence is a human donor in good health. Input material: CD4+ T cells from PBMCs. The CDR3 DNA is TGTGCCAGCGGGATAAGGGGCTACGAGCAGTACTTC. Translation gives CASGIRGYEQYF.